These T cell receptor beta chains were read from a single sample in a study of blood T cells in healthy people across ages. TCRdb re-called the 5' RACE reads through MiXCR, storing one row per CDR3 protein. Here the sample spans roughly 700,000 distinct CDR3 sequences, approximately 49% being singletons. The sequenced sample was blood. The receptors originated from a woman aged 55-69 years in good health. The CDR3 runs from the conserved cysteine through the conserved F or W. Fields, in order: J gene, D gene, V gene, clone size, CDR3 protein, CDR3 DNA. D genes are given only for firm matches. Clone size is given for some rows only: seen once, a few or many times, or a class if the clone is expanded.

TRBJ2-1,TRBD2,TRBV4-2,-,CASSQVLASLNDEQFF,TGTGCCAGCAGCCAAGTACTAGCGTCCCTAAACGATGAGCAGTTCTTC
TRBJ2-5,-,TRBV29-1,-,CSVEGGEWGYNEQYF,TGCAGCGTTGAAGGGGGGGAATGGGGGTACAATGAGCAGTACTTC
TRBJ1-5,-,TRBV29-1,-,CSVSGTDNQPQHF,TGCAGCGTGAGCGGGACGGACAATCAGCCCCAGCATTTT
TRBJ2-3,TRBD2,TRBV12-3/TRBV12-4,-,CASSPGRGSGASTDTQYF,TGTGCCAGCAGTCCCGGTCGAGGTAGCGGGGCTAGCACGGATACGCAGTATTTT
TRBJ2-3,TRBD2,TRBV20-1,-,CSATQPGGASGRADTQYF,TGCAGTGCTACCCAACCGGGCGGGGCTAGCGGAAGGGCAGATACGCAGTATTTT
TRBJ2-2,-,TRBV24-1,-,CATSRTYTGELFF,TGTGCCACCAGTAGGACTTACACCGGGGAGCTGTTTTTT
TRBJ1-2,TRBD1,TRBV6-1,-,CASSVEQGRGGYTF,TGTGCCAGCAGTGTAGAACAGGGGCGCGGTGGCTACACCTTC
TRBJ2-7,TRBD2,TRBV4-2,few,CASSQLAGRTYEQYF,TGTGCCAGCAGCCAATTAGCGGGTAGAACGTACGAGCAGTACTTC
TRBJ2-1,-,TRBV4-3,few,CASSHFLLSQAGAYNEQFF,TGCGCCAGCAGCCACTTCTTGCTTTCCCAAGCGGGTGCCTACAATGAGCAGTTCTTC
TRBJ1-2,-,TRBV20-1,-,CSVVGKEAYGYTF,TGCAGTGTAGTAGGAAAAGAGGCCTATGGCTACACCTTC
TRBJ2-3,-,TRBV27,few,CASSLIRADTQYF,TGTGCCAGCAGTTTAATTCGTGCAGATACGCAGTATTTT
TRBJ2-5,-,TRBV29-1,many,CSIEPRSQETQYF,TGCAGCATTGAACCGCGCAGCCAAGAGACCCAGTACTTC
TRBJ1-2,TRBD1,TRBV20-1,-,CSATRQGKNYGCTF,TGCAGTGCTACTAGACAGGGGAAAAACTATGGCTGCACCTTC
TRBJ2-7,TRBD2,TRBV6-5,-,CASSYSGLGNYEQYF,TGTGCCAGCAGTTACTCGGGACTAGGAAACTACGAGCAGTACTTC
TRBJ2-5,-,TRBV7-6,-,CASSFGADGKGETQYF,TGTGCCAGCAGCTTTGGTGCAGATGGGAAGGGAGAGACCCAGTACTTC
TRBJ2-5,-,TRBV28,-,CASRLQASQETQYF,TGTGCCAGCAGGCTACAGGCGAGCCAAGAGACCCAGTACTTC
TRBJ2-7,TRBD2,TRBV27,few,CASSLIWNGRREQYF,TGTGCCAGCAGTTTAATTTGGAACGGGAGGCGAGAGCAGTACTTC
TRBJ2-7,TRBD1,TRBV4-3,-,CASSHTTGVDEQYF,TGCGCCAGCAGCCACACGACAGGGGTTGACGAGCAGTACTTC
TRBJ1-6,-,TRBV11-2,-,CASSILQGFNSPLHF,TGTGCCAGCAGCATCCTACAGGGTTTTAATTCACCCCTCCACTTT
TRBJ2-1,TRBD2,TRBV11-1,-,CASKKAGEYNEQFF,TGTGCCAGCAAAAAAGCGGGAGAATACAATGAGCAGTTCTTC
TRBJ2-7,-,TRBV20-1,-,CSATRPGSSYEQYF,TGCAGTGCCACCAGGCCAGGGAGCTCCTACGAGCAGTACTTC
TRBJ2-7,-,TRBV2,-,CASSPRRELTYEQYF,TGTGCCAGCAGCCCGAGGAGGGAATTGACCTACGAGCAGTACTTC
TRBJ2-1,TRBD2,TRBV2,-,CASSEAAREGPDNEQFF,TGTGCCAGCAGTGAAGCGGCTCGGGAGGGCCCGGACAATGAGCAGTTCTTC
TRBJ1-6,-,TRBV4-3,-,CASSPDAYGQHSPYNSPLHF,TGCGCCAGCAGCCCAGACGCCTATGGCCAGCATAGCCCCTATAATTCACCCCTCCACTTT
TRBJ2-7,TRBD2,TRBV2,-,CASGAGPADEQYF,TGTGCCAGCGGAGCGGGGCCCGCGGACGAGCAGTACTTC
TRBJ1-1,-,TRBV20-1,few,CSAREGGRLNTEAFF,TGCAGTGCTAGAGAAGGAGGACGTTTGAACACTGAAGCTTTCTTT
TRBJ1-6,-,TRBV4-3,-,CASSQEGNNSPLHF,TGCGCCAGCAGCCAAGAGGGGAATAATTCACCCCTCCACTTT
TRBJ2-3,TRBD1,TRBV14,-,CASSQDMGQGLTDTQYF,TGTGCCAGCAGCCAAGATATGGGACAGGGACTCACAGATACGCAGTATTTT
TRBJ2-5,TRBD2,TRBV12-3/TRBV12-4,-,CASSRLLGYPNLGTSEETQYF,TGTGCCAGCAGCCGGCTCTTGGGGTATCCAAACCTTGGTACTAGCGAAGAGACCCAGTACTTC
TRBJ2-1,-,TRBV2,-,CASIARAFSYNEQFF,TGTGCCAGCATCGCTAGGGCGTTCTCCTACAATGAGCAGTTCTTC
TRBJ1-4,-,TRBV4-2,few,CASSPRGSSATNEKLFF,TGTGCCAGCAGCCCCCGGGGCAGTAGCGCAACTAATGAAAAACTGTTTTTT
TRBJ2-7,TRBD2,TRBV4-3,few,CASSQQLAGDYEQYF,TGCGCCAGCAGCCAACAACTAGCGGGAGACTATGAGCAGTACTTC
TRBJ2-3,-,TRBV7-3,-,CASSLKGPEDTQYF,TGTGCCAGCAGCTTAAAAGGGCCGGAAGATACGCAGTATTTT
TRBJ2-7,-,TRBV20-1,few,CSVPGLVGYEQYF,TGCAGTGTACCGGGGCTAGTAGGCTACGAGCAGTACTTC
TRBJ1-1,-,TRBV20-1,-,CSASRSPRFQRGAFF,TGCAGTGCTAGTAGGAGTCCGAGATTTCAGAGGGGGGCTTTCTTT
TRBJ1-1,-,TRBV4-2,-,CASTIDRLNTEAFF,TGTGCCAGCACCATTGACAGATTGAACACTGAAGCTTTCTTT
TRBJ1-6,-,TRBV6-6,-,CASSAWNSPLHF,TGTGCCAGCAGTGCTTGGAATTCACCCCTCCACTTT
TRBJ1-2,TRBD1,TRBV5-1,once,CASSNDGTGVGYTF,TGCGCCAGCAGCAACGACGGGACAGGGGTCGGCTACACCTTC
TRBJ2-1,-,TRBV9,-,CASSVEGHGEQFF,TGTGCCAGCAGCGTAGAGGGCCACGGTGAGCAGTTCTTC
TRBJ1-1,-,TRBV7-3,-,CASSKQGLNTEAFF,TGTGCCAGCAGCAAGCAGGGCTTGAACACTGAAGCTTTCTTT
TRBJ2-1,-,TRBV20-1,-,CSARDLGGEQFF,TGCAGTGCTAGAGATCTTGGGGGTGAGCAGTTCTTC
TRBJ2-5,-,TRBV5-6,-,CASSLVSSPGVETQYF,TGTGCCAGCAGCTTGGTTTCATCCCCGGGGGTAGAGACCCAGTACTTC
TRBJ2-1,-,TRBV29-1,few,CSVAQTGQYNEQFF,TGCAGCGTTGCCCAGACTGGCCAATACAATGAGCAGTTCTTC
TRBJ2-3,-,TRBV7-2,once,CACSLGWSQPTDTQYF,TGTGCCTGCAGCTTGGGCTGGTCCCAACCCACAGATACGCAGTATTTT
TRBJ2-1,TRBD2,TRBV7-3,-,CASSLGTSGDEQFF,TGTGCCAGCAGCTTAGGTACTAGCGGTGATGAGCAGTTCTTC
TRBJ1-2,TRBD1,TRBV5-1,-,CASSLGQGRCTF,TGCGCCAGCAGCCTGGGACAGGGACGCTGCACCTTC
TRBJ2-3,-,TRBV3-1,-,CASSQGGRRFSTDTQYF,TGTGCCAGCAGCCAAGGAGGACGGCGCTTTAGCACAGATACGCAGTATTTT
TRBJ2-1,TRBD1,TRBV9,few,CASSVDRGWADNEQFF,TGTGCCAGCAGCGTAGACAGGGGGTGGGCCGACAATGAGCAGTTCTTC